Listed below are T cell receptor beta chains from one sample, sequenced in a study of blood T cell repertoires in COVID-19. TCRdb's copy holds only in-frame clones and misses some; the assay was immunoSEQ multiplex PCR. Of around 300,000 clones detected, approximately 90% appear once; the ten largest clones hold approximately 2%. The sequenced sample consisted of peripheral blood. These receptors originate from a man aged 18 to 29 with active or convalescent COVID-19. Each CDR3 is given with its conserved first and last residue. The D gene is left open where the match is weak. The size entry is marked missing in some rows and otherwise reads once, few, many or a size class.

J gene: TRBJ1-5; V gene: TRBV5-1; clone size: NA; D gene: NA; CDR3 protein: CASRSGPNQPQHF; CDR3 DNA: TGCGCCAGTCGCTCAGGGCCCAATCAGCCCCAGCATTTT
J gene: TRBJ1-1; V gene: TRBV6-4; clone size: NA; D gene: NA; CDR3 protein: CASSGGGLEAEAFF; CDR3 DNA: TGTGCCAGCAGTGGAGGTGGTCTAGAGGCTGAAGCTTTCTTT
J gene: TRBJ1-5; V gene: TRBV15; clone size: NA; D gene: NA; CDR3 protein: CATSRDTGPNQPQHF; CDR3 DNA: TGTGCCACCAGCAGAGATACAGGGCCCAATCAGCCCCAGCATTTT
J gene: TRBJ2-7; V gene: TRBV11-2; clone size: few; D gene: TRBD1; CDR3 protein: CASSLGTGGSYEQYF; CDR3 DNA: TGTGCCAGCAGCCTTGGGACAGGGGGGTCCTACGAGCAGTACTTC
J gene: TRBJ2-6; V gene: TRBV5-4; clone size: NA; D gene: NA; CDR3 protein: CASKGPGANVLTF; CDR3 DNA: TGTGCCAGCAAGGGGCCTGGGGCCAACGTCCTGACTTTC
J gene: TRBJ2-1; V gene: TRBV7-9; clone size: NA; D gene: TRBD2; CDR3 protein: CASSSRGGRGSYNEQFF; CDR3 DNA: TGTGCCAGCAGCTCCCGCGGGGGGAGGGGGTCCTACAATGAGCAGTTCTTC
J gene: TRBJ1-2; V gene: TRBV2; clone size: once; D gene: NA; CDR3 protein: CASSEVDGQRSGYTF; CDR3 DNA: TGTGCCAGCAGTGAAGTTGACGGACAACGATCGGGCTACACCTTC
J gene: TRBJ2-5; V gene: TRBV28; clone size: NA; D gene: NA; CDR3 protein: CASSLEGVGRHQETQYF; CDR3 DNA: TGTGCCAGCAGTTTAGAGGGGGTGGGAAGGCACCAGGAGACCCAGTACTTC
J gene: TRBJ2-4; V gene: TRBV27; clone size: NA; D gene: NA; CDR3 protein: CASTDKLAKNIQYF; CDR3 DNA: TGTGCCAGCACCGACAAATTAGCCAAAAACATTCAGTACTTC
J gene: TRBJ2-3; V gene: TRBV5-5; clone size: few; D gene: TRBD2; CDR3 protein: CASSLALAESTDTQYF; CDR3 DNA: TGTGCCAGCAGCTTGGCACTAGCGGAAAGCACAGATACGCAGTATTTT
J gene: TRBJ2-7; V gene: TRBV10-2; clone size: few; D gene: TRBD1; CDR3 protein: CASTKDRATGRFNEQYF; CDR3 DNA: TGCGCGAGCACTAAGGACAGGGCCACAGGGCGGTTCAACGAGCAGTACTTC
J gene: TRBJ1-2; V gene: TRBV9; clone size: NA; D gene: NA; CDR3 protein: CASSVDPSVYGYTF; CDR3 DNA: TGTGCCAGCAGCGTAGATCCGTCAGTTTATGGCTACACCTTC
J gene: TRBJ2-7; V gene: TRBV7-2; clone size: NA; D gene: NA; CDR3 protein: CASSLVQGRYEQYF; CDR3 DNA: TGTGCCAGCAGCTTAGTACAGGGACGGTACGAGCAGTACTTC
J gene: TRBJ2-7; V gene: TRBV2; clone size: few; D gene: TRBD2; CDR3 protein: CASRATSGRPLFREQYF; CDR3 DNA: TGTGCCAGCAGGGCTACTAGCGGGAGGCCTCTTTTCCGCGAGCAGTACTTC
J gene: TRBJ2-5; V gene: TRBV27; clone size: NA; D gene: TRBD2; CDR3 protein: CASAISKAGGPETQYF; CDR3 DNA: TGTGCCAGCGCTATTAGTAAGGCGGGAGGGCCCGAGACCCAGTACTTC
J gene: TRBJ1-4; V gene: TRBV3-1/TRBV3-2; clone size: NA; D gene: TRBD1; CDR3 protein: CASSQGERTGVENEKLFF; CDR3 DNA: TGTGCCAGCAGCCAAGGGGAGAGGACAGGGGTGGAGAATGAAAAACTGTTTTTT
J gene: TRBJ2-1; V gene: TRBV7-9; clone size: NA; D gene: TRBD2; CDR3 protein: CASSHRGLDNEQFF; CDR3 DNA: TGTGCCAGCAGCCACCGGGGACTAGACAATGAGCAGTTCTTC
J gene: TRBJ2-4; V gene: TRBV12-3/TRBV12-4; clone size: NA; D gene: NA; CDR3 protein: CASSFGGKDIQYF; CDR3 DNA: TGTGCCAGCAGTTTCGGCGGGAAGGACATTCAGTACTTC
J gene: TRBJ2-1; V gene: TRBV7-2; clone size: NA; D gene: NA; CDR3 protein: CASSSIRRGNNEQFF; CDR3 DNA: TGTGCCAGCAGCTCGATACGGAGGGGTAACAATGAGCAGTTCTTC
J gene: TRBJ2-1; V gene: TRBV5-8; clone size: NA; D gene: TRBD2; CDR3 protein: CASSLGLAGGPYRGEQFF; CDR3 DNA: TGTGCCAGCAGCCTGGGACTAGCGGGAGGGCCGTATAGAGGTGAGCAGTTCTTC
J gene: TRBJ2-7; V gene: TRBV2; clone size: NA; D gene: NA; CDR3 protein: CASRAAGHEQYF; CDR3 DNA: TGTGCCAGCAGGGCAGCGGGCCACGAGCAGTACTTC
J gene: TRBJ2-1; V gene: TRBV4-2; clone size: NA; D gene: NA; CDR3 protein: CASSPHKLGNEQFF; CDR3 DNA: TGTGCCAGCAGCCCCCACAAACTAGGGAATGAGCAGTTCTTC
J gene: TRBJ1-1; V gene: TRBV13; clone size: few; D gene: NA; CDR3 protein: CASSLSSREAFF; CDR3 DNA: TGTGCCAGCAGCTTATCCTCCCGTGAAGCTTTCTTT
J gene: TRBJ2-1; V gene: TRBV27; clone size: NA; D gene: TRBD2; CDR3 protein: CASIRLAGADEQFF; CDR3 DNA: TGTGCCAGCATACGACTAGCGGGAGCTGATGAGCAGTTCTTC
J gene: TRBJ1-6; V gene: TRBV19; clone size: once; D gene: TRBD1; CDR3 protein: CASNLGTGGLSPLHF; CDR3 DNA: TGTGCCAGTAATCTGGGGACAGGGGGTTTGTCACCCCTCCACTTT
J gene: TRBJ2-1; V gene: TRBV6-1; clone size: once; D gene: NA; CDR3 protein: CASSEDRDNEQFF; CDR3 DNA: TGTGCCAGCAGTGAAGACAGGGACAATGAGCAGTTCTTC
J gene: TRBJ2-7; V gene: TRBV28; clone size: NA; D gene: TRBD1; CDR3 protein: CASTSMGQGAINEQYF; CDR3 DNA: TGTGCCAGCACCTCGATGGGACAGGGGGCAATCAACGAGCAGTACTTC
J gene: TRBJ2-7; V gene: TRBV5-5; clone size: NA; D gene: TRBD2; CDR3 protein: CASSLVSGGLYEQYF; CDR3 DNA: TGTGCCAGCAGCTTGGTATCGGGAGGTCTTTACGAGCAGTACTTC
J gene: TRBJ2-7; V gene: TRBV9; clone size: few; D gene: NA; CDR3 protein: CASSVDDSRSYEQYF; CDR3 DNA: TGTGCCAGCAGCGTAGATGACAGTCGCTCCTACGAGCAGTACTTC
J gene: TRBJ1-5; V gene: TRBV6-5; clone size: NA; D gene: TRBD1; CDR3 protein: CASRRDRGHQPQHF; CDR3 DNA: TGTGCCAGCAGGAGAGACAGGGGCCATCAGCCCCAGCATTTT
J gene: TRBJ1-3; V gene: TRBV12-5; clone size: NA; D gene: TRBD1; CDR3 protein: CASGYGVVGTGRDTIYF; CDR3 DNA: TGTGCTAGTGGTTATGGTGTAGTCGGGACAGGGAGGGACACCATATATTTT
J gene: TRBJ2-4; V gene: TRBV6-5; clone size: once; D gene: NA; CDR3 protein: CASSYSPGASDIQYF; CDR3 DNA: TGTGCCAGCAGTTACTCCCCAGGGGCTTCGGACATTCAGTACTTC
J gene: TRBJ1-1; V gene: TRBV6-5; clone size: once; D gene: NA; CDR3 protein: CASSSPGQLNTEAFF; CDR3 DNA: TGTGCCAGCAGCTCGCCCGGACAGCTGAACACTGAAGCTTTCTTT
J gene: TRBJ1-1; V gene: TRBV12-3/TRBV12-4; clone size: NA; D gene: NA; CDR3 protein: CASSLAGNTEAFF; CDR3 DNA: TGTGCCAGCAGTTTGGCGGGGAACACTGAAGCTTTCTTT
J gene: TRBJ1-2; V gene: TRBV10-3; clone size: NA; D gene: TRBD1; CDR3 protein: CAISEWGQNYGYTF; CDR3 DNA: TGTGCCATCAGTGAGTGGGGACAGAACTATGGCTACACCTTC
J gene: TRBJ2-2; V gene: TRBV4-1; clone size: NA; D gene: TRBD1; CDR3 protein: CASSQTARGLSLWTGELFF; CDR3 DNA: TGCGCCAGCAGCCAAACAGCCAGGGGGCTCTCGTTATGGACCGGGGAGCTGTTTTTT
J gene: TRBJ2-3; V gene: TRBV28; clone size: NA; D gene: TRBD2; CDR3 protein: CASSLAGGEVTDTQYF; CDR3 DNA: TGTGCCAGCAGTTTGGCGGGAGGGGAAGTCACAGATACGCAGTATTTT
J gene: TRBJ1-2; V gene: TRBV19; clone size: NA; D gene: TRBD1; CDR3 protein: CASSKIGQVALQGGYTF; CDR3 DNA: TGTGCCAGTAGTAAAATCGGACAGGTTGCTTTACAGGGTGGCTACACCTTC
J gene: TRBJ1-2; V gene: TRBV6-5; clone size: few; D gene: NA; CDR3 protein: CASSTDSVYGYTF; CDR3 DNA: TGTGCCAGCAGCACCGACAGTGTATATGGCTACACCTTC
J gene: TRBJ2-7; V gene: TRBV13; clone size: NA; D gene: NA; CDR3 protein: CASPGEGLTSEQYF; CDR3 DNA: TGTGCCAGCCCAGGGGAGGGACTAACTTCTGAGCAGTACTTC
J gene: TRBJ2-7; V gene: TRBV10-2; clone size: NA; D gene: NA; CDR3 protein: CASSESPGAYEQYF; CDR3 DNA: TGCGCCAGCAGTGAGTCCCCAGGTGCTTACGAGCAGTACTTC
J gene: TRBJ2-1; V gene: TRBV3-1/TRBV3-2; clone size: NA; D gene: NA; CDR3 protein: CASSQRFGEQFF; CDR3 DNA: TGTGCCAGCAGCCAACGATTCGGTGAGCAGTTCTTC
J gene: TRBJ2-1; V gene: TRBV4-1; clone size: NA; D gene: NA; CDR3 protein: CASSPQGYEQFF; CDR3 DNA: TGCGCCAGCAGCCCCCAGGGTTATGAGCAGTTCTTC
J gene: TRBJ1-1; V gene: TRBV7-9; clone size: NA; D gene: TRBD1; CDR3 protein: CASSSAGTGAFEAFF; CDR3 DNA: TGTGCCAGCAGCTCAGCCGGGACAGGGGCATTTGAAGCTTTCTTT
J gene: TRBJ2-1; V gene: TRBV28; clone size: NA; D gene: TRBD2; CDR3 protein: CASSLFTSGNNEQFF; CDR3 DNA: TGTGCCAGCAGTTTATTTACTAGCGGGAACAATGAGCAGTTCTTC
J gene: TRBJ2-6; V gene: TRBV2; clone size: NA; D gene: NA; CDR3 protein: CASTGQRSLSGANVLTF; CDR3 DNA: TGTGCCAGCACGGGACAACGTTCCCTCTCTGGGGCCAACGTCCTGACTTTC
J gene: TRBJ1-5; V gene: TRBV19; clone size: NA; D gene: TRBD1; CDR3 protein: CASSIEGQNNQPQHF; CDR3 DNA: TGTGCCAGTAGTATTGAGGGACAGAATAATCAGCCCCAGCATTTT
J gene: TRBJ1-3; V gene: TRBV11-2; clone size: NA; D gene: TRBD1; CDR3 protein: CASSPRTGLMSGNTIYF; CDR3 DNA: TGTGCCAGCAGCCCACGGACAGGCCTGATGTCTGGAAACACCATATATTTT
J gene: TRBJ1-6; V gene: TRBV5-4; clone size: NA; D gene: TRBD1; CDR3 protein: CASSWGSTGVSPLHF; CDR3 DNA: TGTGCCAGCAGCTGGGGGTCGACAGGGGTGTCACCCCTCCACTTT
J gene: TRBJ1-6; V gene: TRBV15; clone size: NA; D gene: NA; CDR3 protein: CATSRVTGFNSPLHF; CDR3 DNA: TGTGCCACCAGCAGAGTAACAGGGTTTAATTCACCCCTCCACTTT
J gene: TRBJ1-1; V gene: TRBV19; clone size: once; D gene: NA; CDR3 protein: CASSMVRVTGTNTEAFF; CDR3 DNA: TGTGCCAGTAGTATGGTGCGGGTGACAGGAACTAACACTGAAGCTTTCTTT
J gene: TRBJ2-7; V gene: TRBV18; clone size: NA; D gene: NA; CDR3 protein: CASSPRGQGGVSSYEQYF; CDR3 DNA: TGTGCCAGCTCACCACGAGGGCAGGGGGGCGTGAGCTCCTACGAGCAGTACTTC
J gene: TRBJ2-7; V gene: TRBV7-9; clone size: NA; D gene: NA; CDR3 protein: CASSSPGTPPDEQYF; CDR3 DNA: TGTGCCAGCAGCTCCCCCGGGACTCCGCCAGACGAGCAGTACTTC